A selection of T cell receptor beta chains follows, all from one sample in a study of cytomegalovirus exposure and HLA in healthy donors. Here immunoSEQ multiplex PCR was the method, and the copy in TCRdb shows in-frame clones only, minus some. The repertoire includes 180,000 or so clones, approximately 83% of them detected once, and 9.3% sits in the top ten. Source material: PBMCs. Receptors were obtained from a man between 18 and 35 years old in good health and CMV-seropositive. Each CDR3 is given with its conserved first and last residue. Each record gives: CDR3 DNA, CDR3 protein, V gene, D gene, clone size, J gene. D genes are given only for firm matches. For some rows the clone size is stated as once, few or many, or as a class when expanded; others skip it.

TGTGCCACCAGCAGAGGGGGACAGGGCGGTGAGCAGTACTTC,CATSRGGQGGEQYF,TRBV15,TRBD1,.,TRBJ2-7
TGTGCCAGCAGCTGGGGACCCGGGGCAGGGGGCTTAGATACGCAGTATTTT,CASSWGPGAGGLDTQYF,TRBV5-4,TRBD1,.,TRBJ2-3
TGTGCCAGCAGGATGACAGGGGGCGCGGTCGGCTACACCTTC,CASRMTGGAVGYTF,TRBV27,TRBD1,.,TRBJ1-2
TGTGCCAGCAGCCAAGAAGGCGCGGGGGGGTACGAGCAGTACTTC,CASSQEGAGGYEQYF,TRBV4-2,TRBD2,.,TRBJ2-7
TGTGCCAGTAGTAGGGGACAGGGCCGATATGGCTACACCTTC,CASSRGQGRYGYTF,TRBV19,TRBD1,.,TRBJ1-2
TGTGCCAGCAGTGAACAGGGACAGGGGGCGCCCGAGCAGTACTTC,CASSEQGQGAPEQYF,TRBV6-1,TRBD1,.,TRBJ2-7
TGTGCCAGCAGTTTGGGGGGGCCGGGGAACACTGAAGCTTTCTTT,CASSLGGPGNTEAFF,TRBV27,.,.,TRBJ1-1
TGTGCCAGCAGCCTACTACAGGGCTCTAATTCACCCCTCCACTTT,CASSLLQGSNSPLHF,TRBV7-6,.,.,TRBJ1-6
TGTGCCAGCTACCTGAACGGACATGGTGAAAAACTGTTTTTT,CASYLNGHGEKLFF,TRBV6-5,.,.,TRBJ1-4
TGTGCCAGTAGTTGGACGACAGGGGACACCGGGGAGCTGTTTTTT,CASSWTTGDTGELFF,TRBV19,TRBD1,.,TRBJ2-2
TGTGCCAGCAGCTCAGACCTTGGGACTAGCGATGACGAGCAGTACTTC,CASSSDLGTSDDEQYF,TRBV7-9,TRBD2,.,TRBJ2-7
TGCGCCAGCAGCCCCAATTCCGGACAGGGGGCGATGACCTTC,CASSPNSGQGAMTF,TRBV4-1,TRBD1,.,TRBJ1-2
TGTGCCAGCAGCTGTACAGGGGAAGACGGCAACGACGAACCGGAGACCCAGTACTTC,CASSCTGEDGNDEPETQYF,TRBV5-7,TRBD1,few,TRBJ2-5
TGTGCCAGCTCTCGGAATAGCGGGGGCACAGATACGCAGTATTTT,CASSRNSGGTDTQYF,TRBV18,TRBD2,.,TRBJ2-3
TGTGCCCTTGTCTCCGGGGGTAGCCCAGATACGCAGTATTTT,CALVSGGSPDTQYF,TRBV5-4,.,.,TRBJ2-3
TGTGCCAGCAGTCGCCGAGGTGAGCCCCAGCATTTT,CASSRRGEPQHF,TRBV2,.,.,TRBJ1-5
TGTGCCAGCAGCCCGCATTCGACAGGGTTCACAGATACGCAGTATTTT,CASSPHSTGFTDTQYF,TRBV11-3,TRBD1,.,TRBJ2-3
TGTGCCAGCAGCTTAGTTGGAGATGGCTCCTACGAGCAGTACTTC,CASSLVGDGSYEQYF,TRBV11-3,.,.,TRBJ2-7
TGTGCCAGCAGCGTTGGACAGTCTGGAAACACCATATATTTT,CASSVGQSGNTIYF,TRBV9,.,.,TRBJ1-3
TGTGCCAGTAGTGTACCGGGACAAAGGACGCAGCCCCAGCATTTT,CASSVPGQRTQPQHF,TRBV19,.,.,TRBJ1-5
TGTGCCAGCAGCCGTTCAGATACGCAGTATTTT,CASSRSDTQYF,TRBV11-2,.,.,TRBJ2-3
TGTGCCAGCAGTTTATCGGCCAGGGGACAAGAGACCCAGTACTTC,CASSLSARGQETQYF,TRBV27,.,.,TRBJ2-5
TGTGCCAGTAGTATTGGAGACAGTAGCGGGTTTCACGAGCAGTACTTC,CASSIGDSSGFHEQYF,TRBV19,TRBD2,.,TRBJ2-7
TGCGCCAGCAGCCACCTGGGCCGTGGCACTGAAGCTTTCTTT,CASSHLGRGTEAFF,TRBV4-1,.,few,TRBJ1-1
TGTGCCAGCAGCTTATCTAGCGGGGGTTACACAGATACGCAGTATTTT,CASSLSSGGYTDTQYF,TRBV7-2,TRBD2,.,TRBJ2-3
TGTGCCAGCAGCGTAGATCCTCGGAACACTGAAGCTTTCTTT,CASSVDPRNTEAFF,TRBV9,.,once,TRBJ1-1
TGTGCCAGCATCGGGACAGGGGAGAACACTGAAGCTTTCTTT,CASIGTGENTEAFF,TRBV7-9,TRBD1,.,TRBJ1-1
TGTGCCAGCAGTTTGTACAGGGGAGTGGGCAATCAGCCCCAGCATTTT,CASSLYRGVGNQPQHF,TRBV6-6,TRBD1,.,TRBJ1-5
TGTGCCAGCAGCTGGCTTCCGGGACAGGGCTATGGCTACACCTTC,CASSWLPGQGYGYTF,TRBV5-4,TRBD1,.,TRBJ1-2
TGTGCCTGGAGGACCCCTAGCAGGGGGGTCCGGGAGCAGTACTTC,CAWRTPSRGVREQYF,TRBV30,.,.,TRBJ2-7
TGTGCCAGCAGGAACGGGGACACTGAAGCTTTCTTT,CASRNGDTEAFF,TRBV6-5,.,.,TRBJ1-1
TGCGCCAGTTATAGCGGGGGCCCCGGCGATGAGCAGTTCTTC,CASYSGGPGDEQFF,TRBV10-1,TRBD2,.,TRBJ2-1
TGTGCCAGCAGCTTAACGGGGGGTCGTGGGGATACGCAGTATTTT,CASSLTGGRGDTQYF,TRBV7-3,.,.,TRBJ2-3
TGTGCCAGCAGCTACGACAGGGAGACCCAGTACTTC,CASSYDRETQYF,TRBV5-6,.,once,TRBJ2-5
TGTGCCAGCAGCTCAGGCAGATACAATGAGCAGTTCTTC,CASSSGRYNEQFF,TRBV7-3,.,.,TRBJ2-1
TGTGCCAGTAGCGCAGGGTTAACCTACGAGCAGTACTTC,CASSAGLTYEQYF,TRBV19,.,.,TRBJ2-7
TGCGCCAGCAGCCAAGATAGGGACAGGGGTCCGTACTTC,CASSQDRDRGPYF,TRBV4-3,TRBD1,.,TRBJ2-7
TGCGCCAGCAGCCGGAGACAGGGGGGCGACGAGCAGTACTTC,CASSRRQGGDEQYF,TRBV4-1,TRBD1,few,TRBJ2-7